The TCR beta chain described here comes from a study of quantifying T cell responses using KT2 cells. Study-wide background: RNA was reverse transcribed with TCR alpha and beta constant-region primers. Estimated efficiency of the T4 ligation step was above 9% under optimum conditions. A predetermined fluorescence threshold ended the second PCR, run as a qPCR.

This clonotype came up a few times. Known numbers of the T cell clone KT2 were added to PBMC. A single-stranded UMI oligo with SP2 sequence was ligated to cDNA 3' ends. An equimolar mix of RC1.1 and RC1.2 primed the beta chain across TRBC1 and TRBC2. Separate processing of TCR alpha and beta chains began at the second PCR. TCRdb independently ran MiXCR on the UMI-ligation and nested PCR reads; one entry per CDR3 protein. The data show approximately 60,000 distinct CDR3 sequences, 12% seen once. Trimming pared 4 bases from V and 2 bases from J, leaving 12 bases between. This CDR3 region has 14 residues. Germline V gene lookup returns CDR1 SGHRS and CDR2 YFSETQ.

The specimen was PBMCs spiked with cells of the T cell clone KT2. The clonotype comes from a human donor. The chain links TRBV5-1 to TRBJ1-1; D may be TRBD1 (6 bases). The CDR3 reads CASSPRQENTEAFF. The CDR3 nucleotides are TGCGCCAGCAGCCCAAGACAGGAAAACACTGAAGCTTTCTTT. The entire variable domain, with the rest obtained from reference TRBV5-1 and TRBJ1-1, is as follows: KAGVTQTPRYLIKTRGQQVTLSCSPISGHRSVSWYQQTPGQGLQFLFEYFSETQRNKGNFPGRFSGRQFSNSRSEMNVSTLELGDSALYLCASSPRQENTEAFFGQGTRLTVV.